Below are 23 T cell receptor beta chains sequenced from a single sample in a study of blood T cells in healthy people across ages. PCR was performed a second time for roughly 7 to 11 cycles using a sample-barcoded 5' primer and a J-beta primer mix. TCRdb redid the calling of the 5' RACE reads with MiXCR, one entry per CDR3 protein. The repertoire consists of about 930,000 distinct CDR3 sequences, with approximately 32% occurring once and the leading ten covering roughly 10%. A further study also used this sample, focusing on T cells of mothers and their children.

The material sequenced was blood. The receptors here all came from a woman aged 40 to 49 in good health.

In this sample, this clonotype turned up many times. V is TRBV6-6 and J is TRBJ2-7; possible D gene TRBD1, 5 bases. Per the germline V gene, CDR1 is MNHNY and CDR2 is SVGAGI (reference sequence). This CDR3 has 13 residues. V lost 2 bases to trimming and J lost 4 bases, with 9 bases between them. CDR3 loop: CASSYGAEYEQYF. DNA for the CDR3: TGTGCCAGCAGTTACGGGGCGGAATACGAGCAGTACTTC.

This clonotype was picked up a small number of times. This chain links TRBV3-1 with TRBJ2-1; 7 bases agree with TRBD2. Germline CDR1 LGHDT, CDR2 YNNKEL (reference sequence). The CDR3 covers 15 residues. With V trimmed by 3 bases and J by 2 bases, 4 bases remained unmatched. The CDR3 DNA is TGTGCCAGCAGCCACAGCGGGGCCCCCTACAATGAGCAGTTCTTC. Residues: CASSHSGAPYNEQFF.

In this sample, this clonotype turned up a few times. The CDR3 DNA reads TGTGCCAGCAGCTTAGGGCCTAGGACTAGCGGGGGGAACTCCTACAATGAGCAGTTCTTC. Translation: CASSLGPRTSGGNSYNEQFF. V gene TRBV7-2 combines with J gene TRBJ2-1; the match to TRBD2 covers 14 bases. The CDR3 runs 20 residues. From germline, CDR1 is SGHTA and CDR2 FQGNSA. Trimming removed 1 base from V and 0 bases from J; junction bases left unmatched: 8.

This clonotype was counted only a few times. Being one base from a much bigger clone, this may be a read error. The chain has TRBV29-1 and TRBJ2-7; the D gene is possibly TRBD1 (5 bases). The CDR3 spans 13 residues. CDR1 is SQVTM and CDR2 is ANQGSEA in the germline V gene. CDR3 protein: CGVVTDSSYEQYF. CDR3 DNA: TGCGGCGTTGTTACAGACAGCTCCTACGAGCAGTACTTC.

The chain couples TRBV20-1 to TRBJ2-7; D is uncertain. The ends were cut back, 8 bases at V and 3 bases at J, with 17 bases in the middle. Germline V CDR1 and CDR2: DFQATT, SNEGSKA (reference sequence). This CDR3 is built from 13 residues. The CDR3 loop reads CSPTPDGFYEQYF. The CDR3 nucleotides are TGCAGTCCTACCCCGGACGGCTTCTACGAGCAGTACTTC.

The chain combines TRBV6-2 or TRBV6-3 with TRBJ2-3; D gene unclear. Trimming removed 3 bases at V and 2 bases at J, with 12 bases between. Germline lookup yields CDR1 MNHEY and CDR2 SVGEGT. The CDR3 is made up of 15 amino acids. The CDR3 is CASSYPRSNTDTQYF. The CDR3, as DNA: TGTGCCAGCAGTTATCCCCGGTCGAACACAGATACGCAGTATTTT.

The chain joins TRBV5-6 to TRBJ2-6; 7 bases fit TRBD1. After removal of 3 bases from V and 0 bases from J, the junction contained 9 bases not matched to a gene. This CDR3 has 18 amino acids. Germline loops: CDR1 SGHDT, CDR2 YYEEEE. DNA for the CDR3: TGTGCCAGCAGCTACAACCTTGACAGGGCCTCTGGGGCCAACGTCCTGACTTTC. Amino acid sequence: CASSYNLDRASGANVLTF.

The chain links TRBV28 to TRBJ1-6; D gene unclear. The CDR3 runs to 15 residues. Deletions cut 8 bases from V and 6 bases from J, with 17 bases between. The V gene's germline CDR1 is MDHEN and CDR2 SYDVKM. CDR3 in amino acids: CASSDPSPGNSPLHF. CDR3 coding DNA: TGTGCCAGCTCTGATCCATCCCCTGGTAATTCACCCCTCCACTTT.

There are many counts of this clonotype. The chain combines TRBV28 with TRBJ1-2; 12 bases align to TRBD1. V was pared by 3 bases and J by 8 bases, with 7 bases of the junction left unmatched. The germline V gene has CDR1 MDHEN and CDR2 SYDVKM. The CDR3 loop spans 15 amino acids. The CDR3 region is CASSFSGQGAAGYTF. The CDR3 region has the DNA TGTGCCAGCAGTTTTTCGGGACAGGGGGCCGCGGGCTACACCTTC.

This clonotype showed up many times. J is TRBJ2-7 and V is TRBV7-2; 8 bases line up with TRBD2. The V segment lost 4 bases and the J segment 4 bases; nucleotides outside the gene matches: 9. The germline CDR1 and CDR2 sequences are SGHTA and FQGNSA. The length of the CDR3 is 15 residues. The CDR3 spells CASSSPYGGVYEQYF. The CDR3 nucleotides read TGTGCCAGCAGCTCCCCCTACGGGGGGGTTTACGAGCAGTACTTC.

CDR3 loop: CASSLEGAGKSYNEQFF. DNA of the CDR3: TGTGCCAGCAGCCTAGAAGGTGCCGGGAAGTCCTACAATGAGCAGTTCTTC. V is TRBV7-6 and J is TRBJ2-1, with TRBD2 as a possible D gene (5 bases). Germline V CDR1 and CDR2: SGHVS, FNYEAQ. V lost 5 bases and J lost 1, with 18 bases in between. CDR3 size: 17 residues.

The CDR3 DNA is TGTGCCAGCAGCTTTTTCAGGACTAGCCTTAATGAGCAGTTCTTC. Its protein product is CASSFFRTSLNEQFF. V is TRBV7-2 and J is TRBJ2-1; 8 bases are shared with TRBD2. Germline values: CDR1 SGHTA, CDR2 FQGNSA. The J segment lost 7 bases and the V segment lost 3 bases, leaving 8 bases of the junction unmatched. CDR3 length: 15 amino acids.

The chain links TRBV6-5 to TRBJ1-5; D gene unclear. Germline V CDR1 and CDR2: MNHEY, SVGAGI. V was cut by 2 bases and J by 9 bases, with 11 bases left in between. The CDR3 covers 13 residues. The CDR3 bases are TGTGCCAGCAGTTACGCCCTAAATATGCCCCAGCATTTT. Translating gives CASSYALNMPQHF.

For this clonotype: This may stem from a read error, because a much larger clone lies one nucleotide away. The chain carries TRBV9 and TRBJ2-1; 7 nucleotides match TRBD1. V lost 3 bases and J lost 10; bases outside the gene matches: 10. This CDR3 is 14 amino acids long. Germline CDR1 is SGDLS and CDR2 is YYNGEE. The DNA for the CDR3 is TGTGCCAGCAGCGCTGGACAGGTTCCCTACGAGCAGTTCTTC. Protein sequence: CASSAGQVPYEQFF. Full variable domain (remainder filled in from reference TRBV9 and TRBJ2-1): DSGVTQTPKHLITATGQRVTLRCSPRSGDLSVYWYQQSLDQGLQFLIQYYNGEERAKGNILERFSAQQFPDLHSELNLSSLELGDSALYFCASSAGQVPYEQFFGPGTRLTVL.

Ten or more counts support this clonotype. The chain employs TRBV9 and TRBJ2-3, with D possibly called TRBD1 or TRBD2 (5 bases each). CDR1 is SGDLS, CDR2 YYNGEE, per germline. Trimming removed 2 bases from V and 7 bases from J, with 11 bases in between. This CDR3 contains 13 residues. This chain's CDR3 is CASSVEGQYTQYF. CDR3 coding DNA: TGTGCCAGCAGCGTCGAGGGGCAGTATACGCAGTATTTT. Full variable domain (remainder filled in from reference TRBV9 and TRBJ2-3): DSGVTQTPKHLITATGQRVTLRCSPRSGDLSVYWYQQSLDQGLQFLIQYYNGEERAKGNILERFSAQQFPDLHSELNLSSLELGDSALYFCASSVEGQYTQYFGPGTRLTVL.

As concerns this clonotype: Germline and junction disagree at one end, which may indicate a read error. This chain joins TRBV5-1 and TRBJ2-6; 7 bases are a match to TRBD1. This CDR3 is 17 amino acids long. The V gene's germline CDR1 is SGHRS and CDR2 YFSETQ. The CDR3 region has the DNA TGCGTCAGCAGCTTGCGAGACAGGGCCCCTGGGGCCAACGTCCTGACTTTC. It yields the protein CVSSLRDRAPGANVLTF.

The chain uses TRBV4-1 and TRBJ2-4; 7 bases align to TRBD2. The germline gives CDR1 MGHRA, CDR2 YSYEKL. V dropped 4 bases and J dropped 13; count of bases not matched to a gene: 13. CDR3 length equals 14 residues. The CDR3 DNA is TGCGCCAGCAGCCTACTAGCGACGGGGAATGAGCAGTACTTC. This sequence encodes CASSLLATGNEQYF.

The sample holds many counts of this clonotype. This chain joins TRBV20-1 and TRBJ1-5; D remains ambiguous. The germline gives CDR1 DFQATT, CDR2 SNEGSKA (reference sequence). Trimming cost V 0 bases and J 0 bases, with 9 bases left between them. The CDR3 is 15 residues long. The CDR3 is CSAREEQISNQPQHF. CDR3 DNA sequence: TGCAGTGCTAGAGAGGAACAGATTAGCAATCAGCCCCAGCATTTT.

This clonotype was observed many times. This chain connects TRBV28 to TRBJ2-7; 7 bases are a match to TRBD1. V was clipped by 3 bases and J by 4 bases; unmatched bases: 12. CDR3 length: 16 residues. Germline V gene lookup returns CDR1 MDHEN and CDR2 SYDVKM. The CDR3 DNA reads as TGTGCCAGCAGTTTCGGGCTGACAGGGAGTACTTACGAGCAGTACTTC. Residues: CASSFGLTGSTYEQYF.

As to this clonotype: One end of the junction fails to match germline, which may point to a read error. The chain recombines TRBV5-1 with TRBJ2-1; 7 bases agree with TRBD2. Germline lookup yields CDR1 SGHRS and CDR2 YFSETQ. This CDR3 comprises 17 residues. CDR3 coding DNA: TGCGCCGGCAGCCAGGAGCCAACGGGGACTACCTACAATGAGCAGTTCTTC. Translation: CAGSQEPTGTTYNEQFF.

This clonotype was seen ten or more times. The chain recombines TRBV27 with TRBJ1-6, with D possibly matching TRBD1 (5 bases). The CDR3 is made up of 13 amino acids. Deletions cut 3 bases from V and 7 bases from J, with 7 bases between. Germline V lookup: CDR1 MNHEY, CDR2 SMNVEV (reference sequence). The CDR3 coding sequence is TGTGCCAGCAGTTTGGCAGGGAATTCACCCCTCCACTTT. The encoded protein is CASSLAGNSPLHF.

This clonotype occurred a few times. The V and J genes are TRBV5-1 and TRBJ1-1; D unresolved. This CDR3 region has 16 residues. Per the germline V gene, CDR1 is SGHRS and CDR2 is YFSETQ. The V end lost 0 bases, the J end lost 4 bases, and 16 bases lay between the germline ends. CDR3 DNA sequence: TGCGCCAGCAGCTTGGTGGCAGTAGGGTGGACCACTGAAGCTTTCTTT. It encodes CASSLVAVGWTTEAFF.

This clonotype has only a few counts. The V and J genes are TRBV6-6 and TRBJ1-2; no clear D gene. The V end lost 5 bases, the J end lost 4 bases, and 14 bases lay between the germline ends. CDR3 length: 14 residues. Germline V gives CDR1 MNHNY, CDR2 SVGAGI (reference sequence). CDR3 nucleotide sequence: TGTGCCAGCAGTGCCGTCGCCACACCCTATGGCTACACCTTC. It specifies CASSAVATPYGYTF.